This T cell receptor (beta chain) derives from a study of blood T cell repertoires in COVID-19. This table comes from immunoSEQ multiplex PCR, and its TCRdb copy is limited to in-frame clones, with some not included. The sample comprises over 150,000 clones, 65% to 90% of which are singletons, and around an eighth rests with the top ten. The germline V gene has CDR1 LGHDT and CDR2 YNNKEL (reference sequence). This CDR3 region has 16 residues. Trimming removed 0 bases at V and 7 bases at J, with 15 bases between. The specimen was peripheral blood. The chain links TRBV3-1 (or the pseudogene TRBV3-2) to TRBJ2-2, with a possible D match to TRBD2 (5 bases). This TCR derives from a woman aged 55-70 years with COVID-19, enrolled during active disease. CDR3 nucleotides: TGTGCCAGCAGCCAAGATTTAGGGCTAGCCCACGGGGAGCTGTTTTTT. Encoded protein: CASSQDLGLAHGELFF.